Listed below are T cell receptor beta chains from one sample, sequenced in a study of Ad26.COV2.S vaccination and SARS-CoV-2 variants. Clones were sequenced by immunoSEQ multiplex PCR, and TCRdb holds only the in-frame ones, with some missing. The table lists a few hundred thousand clones, roughly 90% of them singletons. Sequencing used peripheral blood, obtained in a trial of Ad26.COV2.S vaccine versus placebo. These receptors came from a person aged 18-60 years who received the Ad26.COV2.S COVID-19 vaccine or a placebo. Both conserved end residues are part of each CDR3. The D gene is left open where the match is weak. The size field is filled for only some rows; it gives once, few, many or a size class.

once | TRBJ1-1 | - | TRBV5-6 | TGTGCCAGCAGCTTGGTAACACCGACGAACACTGAAGCTTTCTTT | CASSLVTPTNTEAFF
- | TRBJ2-2 | - | TRBV30 | TGTGCCTGGAGTGTCGCCGGGGAGCTGTTTTTT | CAWSVAGELFF
- | TRBJ2-2 | - | TRBV7-2 | TGTGCCAGCAGTCTTGTAGAAAACACCGGGGAGCTGTTTTTT | CASSLVENTGELFF
- | TRBJ1-4 | TRBD1 | TRBV24-1 | TGTGCCACCAGCGGGACAGGGTCTAATGAAAAACTGTTTTTT | CATSGTGSNEKLFF
- | TRBJ1-1 | - | TRBV9 | TGTGCCAGCAGCGTAGGAGGGGTGAACACTGAAGCTTTCTTT | CASSVGGVNTEAFF
- | TRBJ1-1 | - | TRBV4-3 | TGCGCCAGCAGCCAAGAAGAGAGAGCGAACACTAAATTGAACACTGAAGCTTTCTTT | CASSQEERANTKLNTEAFF
- | TRBJ1-1 | - | TRBV6-5 | TGTGCCAGCAGTTACTCGTCGTTACGAGGCACTGAAGCTTTCTTT | CASSYSSLRGTEAFF
- | TRBJ1-6 | - | TRBV6-5 | TGTGCCAGCTCAAATTCACCCCTCCACTTT | CASSNSPLHF
- | TRBJ1-2 | - | TRBV30 | TGTGCCTGGAGTGTACTTCCCTATGGCTACGGCTTC | CAWSVLPYGYGF
- | TRBJ2-2 | - | TRBV21-1 | TGTGCCAGCAGCAAAGCCGACAGGGGGGGGACCGGGGAGCTGTTTTTT | CASSKADRGGTGELFF
few | TRBJ2-1 | - | TRBV9 | TGTGCCAGCAGCGCACAGGTGGACCCCAAGAATGAGCAGTTCTTC | CASSAQVDPKNEQFF
- | TRBJ2-1 | - | TRBV29-1 | TGCAGCGCCGTAGGGGGGGACTACAATGAGCAGTTCTTC | CSAVGGDYNEQFF
once | TRBJ2-3 | - | TRBV29-1 | TGCAGCGTTGAAGGGCCTCAAACTAGCACAGATACGCAGTATTTT | CSVEGPQTSTDTQYF
- | TRBJ1-2 | - | TRBV7-2 | TGTGCCAGCAGCTCCCAGGACGGGCCTGGCTATGGCTACACCTTC | CASSSQDGPGYGYTF
- | TRBJ1-2 | - | TRBV5-4 | TGTGCCAGCAGCCCCCCCCCGACGGTTAACTATGGCTACACCTTC | CASSPPPTVNYGYTF
- | TRBJ1-5 | TRBD1 | TRBV27 | TGTGCCAGCAGTTTATCGGCCACCGGGACAGTGAATCAGCCCCAGCATTTT | CASSLSATGTVNQPQHF
- | TRBJ2-7 | - | TRBV14 | TGTGCCAGCAGCCAAAGGACCGACCCCTACGAGCAGTACTTC | CASSQRTDPYEQYF
- | TRBJ1-5 | - | TRBV28 | TGTGCCAGCAGTATTATCGATTCACAGGGCCAGCCCCAGCATTTT | CASSIIDSQGQPQHF
- | TRBJ1-1 | TRBD1 | TRBV11-2 | TGTGCCAGCAGCTTTGGGACAGGGGGCACTGAAGCTTTCTTT | CASSFGTGGTEAFF
- | TRBJ2-3 | TRBD2 | TRBV10-1 | TGCGCCAGCAGTGAGACGGTAGCGGGATTGACAGATACGCAGTATTTT | CASSETVAGLTDTQYF
- | TRBJ1-2 | - | TRBV7-2 | TGTGCCAGCAGCTTAGGAGCAGTCGAGAGTGAAAACTATGGCTACACCTTC | CASSLGAVESENYGYTF
- | TRBJ2-5 | - | TRBV6-2/TRBV6-3 | TGTGCCAGCAGTTACTTGGTGGACAGAGGAGAGACCCAGTACTTC | CASSYLVDRGETQYF
- | TRBJ1-1 | - | TRBV5-6 | TGTGCCAGCAGCATCACTCGGGGCTGGACTGAAGCTTTCTTT | CASSITRGWTEAFF
- | TRBJ2-7 | TRBD1 | TRBV7-8 | TGTGCCAGCAGCCCCCGGACAGGGGGCGGCTACGAGCAGTACTTC | CASSPRTGGGYEQYF
- | TRBJ1-2 | - | TRBV5-1 | TGCGCCAGCAGTCCTGGAGGGGGTGGCCAGGGCTACACCTTC | CASSPGGGGQGYTF
- | TRBJ1-6 | - | TRBV6-7 | TGTGCCAGCAGTTACCCGACCACAGTCCCCGGGGATTCACCCCTCCACTTT | CASSYPTTVPGDSPLHF
- | TRBJ2-1 | TRBD2 | TRBV19 | TGTGCCAGTAGTCCGGGACTAGCGTCTTCCTACAATGAGCAGTTCTTC | CASSPGLASSYNEQFF
once | TRBJ1-3 | - | TRBV3-1/TRBV3-2 | TGTGCCAGCAGCCAAGAATACAGGGTCGGAAACACCATATATTTT | CASSQEYRVGNTIYF
- | TRBJ2-5 | - | TRBV28 | TGTGCCAGCAGTACCGAATCGGGGGAGACCCAGTACTTC | CASSTESGETQYF
- | TRBJ2-1 | - | TRBV14 | TGTGCCAGCAGCCAAGATTGGTACAATGAGCAGTTCTTC | CASSQDWYNEQFF
- | TRBJ1-4 | - | TRBV5-8 | TGTGCCAGCAGCCTAATGGGCAGGGGAGCTAATGAAAAACTGTTTTTT | CASSLMGRGANEKLFF
- | TRBJ1-1 | TRBD1 | TRBV19 | TGTGCCAGTAGTATTACAGGGGCGAGCACTGAAGCTTTCTTT | CASSITGASTEAFF
- | TRBJ1-1 | TRBD1 | TRBV6-5 | TGTGCCAGCAGTTCCCCCTTGACAGGGGTAACTACTGAAGCTTTCTTT | CASSSPLTGVTTEAFF
- | TRBJ1-2 | - | TRBV28 | TGTGCCAGCAGTTTAGCCGACAAGTTCTATGGCTACACCTTC | CASSLADKFYGYTF
- | TRBJ1-1 | TRBD1 | TRBV18 | TGTGCCAGCTCACCGACGGTACAGGGGAGCACTGAAGCTTTCTTT | CASSPTVQGSTEAFF
- | TRBJ1-1 | - | TRBV28 | TGTGCCAGCAGGTCGGGACAGAACACTGAAGCTTTCTTT | CASRSGQNTEAFF
- | TRBJ2-1 | TRBD2 | TRBV6-5 | TGTGCCAGCAGTTACCGGGGGGGTGACTTATACAATGAGCAGTTCTTC | CASSYRGGDLYNEQFF
- | TRBJ1-5 | - | TRBV6-2/TRBV6-3 | TGTGCCAGCAGTTACGATGGAGGGTGGAGCAATCAGCCCCAGCATTTT | CASSYDGGWSNQPQHF